This T cell receptor (beta chain) was captured in a study of technical replicates of blood from several donors (dated by TCRdb to about 2017). Concerning this clone: No antigen is known for it. Per-base qualities were not stored, and no clone one base away is much larger.

The V end loses 6 bases and the J end loses 4 bases, and a stretch of 9 bases separates them. Including cysteine and phenylalanine, the CDR3 has 12 amino acids. The DNA shown is the 36-base CDR3, in frame from base 1. Per the germline V gene, MNHNS is the CDR1 and SASEGT is the CDR2. The library came from the immunoSEQ multiplex PCR assay. The table was pulled from immuneACCESS by TCRdb, which kept in-frame rearrangements only. Such tables lose some clones; where checked, under half of the loss comes from unresolved V genes, and the rest has no known cause. The sample table contains roughly 56,000 clones; only one count was recorded for more than 90% of them. The ten largest make up around 3.2% of the sample.

Sequenced: PBMCs. This receptor was obtained from a human donor in good health. Some clones in this sample may be carry-over from other donors' samples. Recombination linked TRBV6-1 to TRBJ2-5, with the D gene not clear enough to name. The sequenced DNA is TGTGCCAGCAGAACTTCCTCAGAGACCCAGTACTTC. Translated, it reads CASRTSSETQYF.